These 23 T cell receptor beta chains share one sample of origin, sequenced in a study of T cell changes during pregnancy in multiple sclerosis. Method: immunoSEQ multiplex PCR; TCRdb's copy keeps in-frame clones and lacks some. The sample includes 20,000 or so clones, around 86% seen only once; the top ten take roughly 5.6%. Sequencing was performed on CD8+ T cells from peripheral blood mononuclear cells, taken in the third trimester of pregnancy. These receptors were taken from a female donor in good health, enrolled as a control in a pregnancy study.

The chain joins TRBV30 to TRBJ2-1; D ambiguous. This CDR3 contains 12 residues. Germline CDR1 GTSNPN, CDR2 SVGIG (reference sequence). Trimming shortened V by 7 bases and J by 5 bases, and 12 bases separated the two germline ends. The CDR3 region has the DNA TGTGCCTCGAGCAATGTCCACAATGAGCAGTTCTTC. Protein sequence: CASSNVHNEQFF.

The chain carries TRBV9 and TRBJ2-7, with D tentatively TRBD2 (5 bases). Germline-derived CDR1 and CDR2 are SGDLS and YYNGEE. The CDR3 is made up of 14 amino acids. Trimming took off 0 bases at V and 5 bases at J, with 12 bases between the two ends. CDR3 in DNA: TGTGCCAGCAGCGTAGGGGGTGGGGAGCACGAGCAGTACTTC. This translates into CASSVGGGEHEQYF. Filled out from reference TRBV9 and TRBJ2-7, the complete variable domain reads DSGVTQTPKHLITATGQRVTLRCSPRSGDLSVYWYQQSLDQGLQFLIQYYNGEERAKGNILERFSAQQFPDLHSELNLSSLELGDSALYFCASSVGGGEHEQYFGPGTRLTVT.

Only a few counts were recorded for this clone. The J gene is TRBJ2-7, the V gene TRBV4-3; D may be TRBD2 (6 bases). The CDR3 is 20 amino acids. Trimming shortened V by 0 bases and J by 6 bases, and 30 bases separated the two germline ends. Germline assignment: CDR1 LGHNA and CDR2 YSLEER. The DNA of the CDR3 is TGCGCCAGCAGCCAAGATAAGTCGTACGAGGGACTCCGACCCGACCGCGAGCAGTACTTC. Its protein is CASSQDKSYEGLRPDREQYF.

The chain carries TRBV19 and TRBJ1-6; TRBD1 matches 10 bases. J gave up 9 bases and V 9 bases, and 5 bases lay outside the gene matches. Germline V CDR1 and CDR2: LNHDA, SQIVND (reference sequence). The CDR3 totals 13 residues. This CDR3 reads CASKGQGPSPLHF. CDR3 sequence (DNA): TGTGCCAGCAAGGGACAGGGGCCTTCACCCCTCCACTTT.

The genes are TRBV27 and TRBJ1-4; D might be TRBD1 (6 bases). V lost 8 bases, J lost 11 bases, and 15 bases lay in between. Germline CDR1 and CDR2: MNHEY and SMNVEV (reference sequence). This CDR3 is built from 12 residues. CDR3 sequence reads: CASSGGRGKLFF. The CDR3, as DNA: TGTGCCAGCTCCGGGGGGCGCGGGAAACTGTTTTTT.

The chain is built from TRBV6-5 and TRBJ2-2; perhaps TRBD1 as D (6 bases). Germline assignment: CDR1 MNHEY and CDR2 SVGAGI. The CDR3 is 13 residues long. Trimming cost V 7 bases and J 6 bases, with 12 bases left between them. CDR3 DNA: TGTGCCAGCAAGCAGGGGTGGTCCGGGGAGCTGTTTTTT. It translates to CASKQGWSGELFF.

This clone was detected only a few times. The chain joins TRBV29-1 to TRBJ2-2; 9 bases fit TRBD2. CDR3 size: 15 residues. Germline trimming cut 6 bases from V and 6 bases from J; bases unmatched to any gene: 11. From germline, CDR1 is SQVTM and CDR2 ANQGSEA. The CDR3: CSVRGSGGMSGELFF. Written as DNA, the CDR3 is TGCAGCGTCCGAGGGAGCGGGGGGATGTCCGGGGAGCTGTTTTTT.

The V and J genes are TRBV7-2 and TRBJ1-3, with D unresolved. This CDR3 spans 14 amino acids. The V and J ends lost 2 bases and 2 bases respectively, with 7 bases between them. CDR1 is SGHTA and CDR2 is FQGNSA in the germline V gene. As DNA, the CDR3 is TGTGCCAGCAGCTTATTCGGGGCTGGAAACACCATATATTTT. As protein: CASSLFGAGNTIYF.

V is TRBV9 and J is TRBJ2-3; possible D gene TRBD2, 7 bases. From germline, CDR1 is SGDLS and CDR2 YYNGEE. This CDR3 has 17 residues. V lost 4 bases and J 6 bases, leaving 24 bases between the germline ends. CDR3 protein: CASSPSLGGGGSDTQYF. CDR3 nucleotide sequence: TGTGCCAGCAGCCCCAGTTTGGGCGGGGGCGGGTCCGATACGCAGTATTTT.

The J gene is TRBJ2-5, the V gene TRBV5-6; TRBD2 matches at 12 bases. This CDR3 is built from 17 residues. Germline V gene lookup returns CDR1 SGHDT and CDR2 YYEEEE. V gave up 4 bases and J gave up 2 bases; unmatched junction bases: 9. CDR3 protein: CASSPGLAGPRQETQYF. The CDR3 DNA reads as TGTGCCAGCAGCCCCGGACTAGCGGGACCTAGACAAGAGACCCAGTACTTC.

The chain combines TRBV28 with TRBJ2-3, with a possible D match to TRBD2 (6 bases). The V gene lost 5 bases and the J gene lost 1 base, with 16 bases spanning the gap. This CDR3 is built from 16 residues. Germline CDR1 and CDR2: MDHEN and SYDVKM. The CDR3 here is CASSGPGGSGTDTQYF. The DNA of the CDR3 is TGTGCCAGCAGTGGGCCTGGGGGGTCTGGCACAGATACGCAGTATTTT.

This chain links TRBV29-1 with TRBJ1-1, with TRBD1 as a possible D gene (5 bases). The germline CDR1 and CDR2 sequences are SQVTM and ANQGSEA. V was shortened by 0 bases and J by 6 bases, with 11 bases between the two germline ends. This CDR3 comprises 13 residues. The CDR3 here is CSVEDGASPEAFF. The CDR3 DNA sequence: TGCAGCGTTGAAGATGGGGCAAGCCCTGAAGCTTTCTTT. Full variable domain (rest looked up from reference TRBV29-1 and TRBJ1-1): SAVISQKPSRDICQRGTSLTIQCQVDSQVTMMFWYRQQPGQSLTLIATANQGSEATYESGFVIDKFPISRPNLTFSTLTVSNMSPEDSSIYLCSVEDGASPEAFFGQGTRLTVV.

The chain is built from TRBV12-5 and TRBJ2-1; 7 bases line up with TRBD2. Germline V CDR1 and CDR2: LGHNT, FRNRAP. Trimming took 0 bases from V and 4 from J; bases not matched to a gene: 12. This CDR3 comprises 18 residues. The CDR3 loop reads CASGLVGEAGSSYNEQFF. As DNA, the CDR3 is TGTGCTAGTGGTTTGGTAGGGGAAGCGGGGTCCTCTTACAATGAGCAGTTCTTC.

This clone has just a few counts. As DNA, the CDR3 is TGTGCCAGCAGCACCGGACAGACCGACTTTTATGGCTACACCTTC. Translation: CASSTGQTDFYGYTF. This chain links TRBV5-6 with TRBJ1-2; tentative D call: TRBD1 (6 bases). In germline, CDR1 is SGHDT, CDR2 YYEEEE. V was cut by 4 bases and J by 5 bases, with 18 bases left in between. The CDR3 totals 15 residues.

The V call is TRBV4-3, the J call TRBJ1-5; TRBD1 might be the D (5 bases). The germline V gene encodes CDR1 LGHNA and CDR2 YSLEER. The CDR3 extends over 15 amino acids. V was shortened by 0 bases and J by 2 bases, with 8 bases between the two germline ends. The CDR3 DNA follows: TGCGCCAGCAGCCAAGATCAGGGTGGCAATCAGCCCCAGCATTTT. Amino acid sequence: CASSQDQGGNQPQHF.

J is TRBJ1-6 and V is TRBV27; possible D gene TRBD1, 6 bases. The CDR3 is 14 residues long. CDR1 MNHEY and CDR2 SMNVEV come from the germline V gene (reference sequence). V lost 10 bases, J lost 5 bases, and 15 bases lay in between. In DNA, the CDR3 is TGTGCCACCTACGGGGGGGCTGATAATTCACCCCTCCACTTT. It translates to CATYGGADNSPLHF.

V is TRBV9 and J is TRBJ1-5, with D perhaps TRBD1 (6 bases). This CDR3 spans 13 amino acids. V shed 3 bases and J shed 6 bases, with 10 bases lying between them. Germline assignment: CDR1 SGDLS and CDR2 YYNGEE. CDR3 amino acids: CASSEGGGQPQHF. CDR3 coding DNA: TGTGCCAGCAGCGAGGGGGGGGGTCAGCCCCAGCATTTT.

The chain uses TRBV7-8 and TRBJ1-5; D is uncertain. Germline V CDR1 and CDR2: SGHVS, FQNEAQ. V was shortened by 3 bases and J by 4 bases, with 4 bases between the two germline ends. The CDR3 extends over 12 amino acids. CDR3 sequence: CASSFPNQPQHF. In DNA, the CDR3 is TGTGCCAGCAGCTTCCCTAATCAGCCCCAGCATTTT.

Here the CDR3 reads CSVRDSGNTIYF. In nucleotides, the CDR3 is TGCAGCGTTCGGGACTCTGGAAACACCATATATTTT. This chain connects TRBV29-1 to TRBJ1-3, with unresolved D. This CDR3 has 12 amino acids. Trimming left V 5 bases short and J 0 bases short, with 5 bases between. Germline loops: CDR1 SQVTM, CDR2 ANQGSEA.

The CDR3: CASSSRDSLSGANVLTF. CDR3 nucleotides: TGTGCCAGCAGCTCAAGGGACAGCCTCTCTGGGGCCAACGTCCTGACTTTC. The chain links TRBV9 to TRBJ2-6; 7 positions agree with TRBD1. The ends lost 4 bases at V and 0 bases at J; junction bases unmatched: 7. The germline V gene has CDR1 SGDLS and CDR2 YYNGEE. The length of the CDR3 is 17 residues.

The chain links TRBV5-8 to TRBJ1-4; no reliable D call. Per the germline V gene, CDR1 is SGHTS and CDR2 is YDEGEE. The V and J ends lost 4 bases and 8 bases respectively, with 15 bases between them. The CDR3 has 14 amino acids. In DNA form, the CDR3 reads TGTGCCAGCAGCACCGAGGAGGAGCCCGAAAAACTGTTTTTT. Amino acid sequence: CASSTEEEPEKLFF.

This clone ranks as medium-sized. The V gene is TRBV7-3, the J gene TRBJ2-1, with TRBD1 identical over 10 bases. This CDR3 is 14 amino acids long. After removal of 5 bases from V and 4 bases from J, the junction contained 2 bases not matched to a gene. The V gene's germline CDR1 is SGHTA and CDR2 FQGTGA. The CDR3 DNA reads TGTGCCAGCAGCCGGGGACAGGGGTACAATGAGCAGTTCTTC. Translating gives CASSRGQGYNEQFF.

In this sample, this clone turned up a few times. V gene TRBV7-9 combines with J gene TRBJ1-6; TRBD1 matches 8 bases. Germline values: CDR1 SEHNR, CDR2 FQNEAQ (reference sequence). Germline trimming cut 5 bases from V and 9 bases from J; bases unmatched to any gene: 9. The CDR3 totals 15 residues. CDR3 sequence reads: CASSTVRTGISPLHF. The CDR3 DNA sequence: TGTGCCAGCAGCACCGTCCGGACAGGGATTTCACCCCTCCACTTT.